These T cell receptor beta chains were read from a single sample in a study of cytomegalovirus exposure and HLA in healthy donors. The data were produced by immunoSEQ multiplex PCR, yet TCRdb's version contains in-frame clones alone and is incomplete. This sample has roughly 140,000 clones, with over 75% found just once. The sequencing input was PBMCs. The receptors stem from a man aged 25-45 years in good health and CMV-seropositive. CDR3s include the opening cysteine and the closing phenylalanine or tryptophan. A D gene is named only where the DNA matches it firmly. The size of a clone is reported for some rows only, either as once, few or many, or as a class for expanded clones.

d_call j_call v_call clone_size cdr3_nt cdr3_aa
- TRBJ2-7 TRBV30 - TGTGCCTGGAGTACGGGGGCGACAGGGCTGGACGAGCAGTACTTC CAWSTGATGLDEQYF
TRBD2 TRBJ2-1 TRBV4-3 - TGCGCCAGCAGCCCCTGGGGGGGCAATGAGCAGTTCTTC CASSPWGGNEQFF
TRBD1 TRBJ2-7 TRBV25-1 few TGTGCCAGCAGACAACACAGGGGGCTCGAGCAGTACTTC CASRQHRGLEQYF
- TRBJ1-4 TRBV5-5 - TGTGCCAGCAGCTTGGAAGGAGCAACTAATGAAAAACTGTTTTTT CASSLEGATNEKLFF
TRBD2 TRBJ2-3 TRBV28 - TGTGCCAGCAGTGCACCACTAGCGGGAGCTGGGTATTACGCAGATACGCAGTATTTT CASSAPLAGAGYYADTQYF
TRBD2 TRBJ2-1 TRBV27 - TGTGCCAGCAGTCTACTAGCGGGAGTCAACAATGAGCAGTTCTTC CASSLLAGVNNEQFF
TRBD2 TRBJ2-7 TRBV4-1 - TGCGCCAGCAGCCGGAGACTAGCGGGAGGAGAGAAGAACGAGCAGTACTTC CASSRRLAGGEKNEQYF
TRBD2 TRBJ2-1 TRBV29-1 - TGCAGCGTTGAAGGGGGACTAGCGGGAGCCTTTGAGCAGTTCTTC CSVEGGLAGAFEQFF
TRBD2 TRBJ2-7 TRBV28 - TGTGCCAGCAGTTCCTCCGGGACTAGCGGGGCCTACGAGCAGTACTTC CASSSSGTSGAYEQYF
TRBD1 TRBJ1-1 TRBV7-2 once TGTGCCAGCAGCACGACAGGGAGTCGGACTGAAGCTTTCTTT CASSTTGSRTEAFF
TRBD2 TRBJ2-1 TRBV15 once TGTGCCACCAGCAGATTGTGGGGGGGGGCCTACAATGAGCAGTTCTTC CATSRLWGGAYNEQFF
TRBD1 TRBJ1-1 TRBV6-6 - TGTGCCAGCACTAACAGGGGAGTCAGGGCTGAAGCTTTCTTT CASTNRGVRAEAFF
- TRBJ2-3 TRBV4-3 - TGCGCCAGCAGCCGGGAAAGGGTGAGGGTAACAGATACGCAGTATTTT CASSRERVRVTDTQYF
TRBD2 TRBJ2-1 TRBV18 - TGTGCCAGCTCACCATCTTATTACGGGACTAGTAGTTACAATGAGCAGTTCTTC CASSPSYYGTSSYNEQFF
TRBD1 TRBJ2-7 TRBV6-5 - TGTGCCAGCAGTGCCCACTCGACAGGGCTCTACGAGCAGTACTTC CASSAHSTGLYEQYF
- TRBJ2-5 TRBV6-1 - TGTGCCAGCAGAATCAGGGTCCAAGGGGAGACCCAGTACTTC CASRIRVQGETQYF
- TRBJ1-2 TRBV6-5 - TGTGCCAGCAGTTCCCTCCAGGGTTTCTATGGCTACACCTTC CASSSLQGFYGYTF
- TRBJ2-5 TRBV30 - TGTGCCTGGGCACGGGACACGACGGGGACCCAGTACTTC CAWARDTTGTQYF
TRBD1 TRBJ1-2 TRBV6-6 - TGTGCCAGCAGTTACTTAACCGGGACAGGTGGTGGCTACACCTTC CASSYLTGTGGGYTF
- TRBJ1-4 TRBV5-1 - TGCGCCAGCAGCTTGGGGGGGGGCTCCAATGAAAAACTGTTTTTT CASSLGGGSNEKLFF
- TRBJ2-5 TRBV5-1 - TGCGCCAGCAGCCCCCCAGGGGCACGGCAAGAGACCCAGTACTTC CASSPPGARQETQYF
- TRBJ1-1 TRBV6-5 - TGTGCCAGCAGTTTGTACTTCGGTTACACTGAAGCTTTCTTT CASSLYFGYTEAFF
- TRBJ2-2 TRBV5-6 few TGTGCCAGCAGCTTTAAAACGAACACCGGGGAGCTGTTTTTT CASSFKTNTGELFF
TRBD1 TRBJ2-7 TRBV4-3 - TGCGCCAGCAGCGCGGGACAGGGGCTGACGTCCGAGCAGTACTTC CASSAGQGLTSEQYF
- TRBJ2-3 TRBV5-1 - TGCGCCAGCAGCGGATCGGGGTGGACAGATACGCAGTATTTT CASSGSGWTDTQYF
TRBD1 TRBJ2-1 TRBV28 - TGTGCCAGCAGTGGGACAGGGGCCCACAATGAGCAGTTCTTC CASSGTGAHNEQFF
TRBD2 TRBJ2-1 TRBV16 - TGTGCCAGCAGCCAACTAGCGGGGGGTGAGCAGTTCTTC CASSQLAGGEQFF